These 15 T cell receptor beta chains originate from one sample sequenced in a study of spatial heterogeneity in lung cancer. A single record per CDR3 protein comes from TCRdb applying MiXCR to the 5' RACE reads. The table shows approximately 11,000 distinct CDR3 sequences, with about 5.5% occurring only once. Points from the study as a whole: In tumors, expanded intratumoral alpha and beta TCR counts tracked mutation counts.

Antigen specificity for these receptors is unknown. Time point: sample taken at primary tumor resection. The sample consisted of lung tumor tissue, taken at surgery. Receptors were obtained from a male donor with early-stage non-small cell lung cancer.

Ten or more counts support this clonotype. Being off target in a library aimed at alpha chains, this beta chain has a size of little meaning. This chain joins TRBV12-3 or TRBV12-4 and TRBJ2-3; D is unresolved. V lost 8 bases to trimming and J lost 0 bases, with 12 bases between them. The CDR3 is made up of 14 amino acids. The CDR3 loop is CASGMALSTDTQYF. DNA for the CDR3: TGTGCCAGCGGTATGGCCCTGAGCACAGATACGCAGTATTTT.

This clonotype was counted many times. The library was built for alpha chains, so this beta chain is an off-target read and its size means little. The gene calls are TRBV9 and TRBJ2-2; unclear D gene. The germline CDR1 and CDR2 sequences are SGDLS and YYNGEE. Trimming pared 0 bases from V and 2 bases from J, leaving 8 bases between. The CDR3 consists of 15 residues. The DNA for the CDR3 is TGTGCCAGCAGCGTAGGGGCAGTTAACACCGGGGAGCTGTTTTTT. Protein product: CASSVGAVNTGELFF.

In this sample, this clonotype turned up many times. At one end, the junction sequence differs from germline, possibly due to a read error. This beta chain is off target for a library built for alpha chains, so its abundance means little. V and J are TRBV14 and TRBJ2-5, with 8 positions matching TRBD2. Per germline, CDR1 SGHDN and CDR2 FVKESK. This CDR3 is built from 16 residues. The CDR3 sequence: CASSLGGSGAQGTQYF. In DNA form, the CDR3 reads TGTGCCAGCAGCCTCGGAGGTAGCGGGGCCCAAGGGACCCAGTACTTC.

This clonotype was detected many times. The size of this beta chain means little, since it is a stray read in a library made for alpha chains. J is TRBJ2-7 and V is TRBV12-3 or TRBV12-4; no definite D call. V lost 2 bases and J 0 bases, leaving 8 bases between the germline ends. This CDR3 contains 14 residues. The CDR3 bases are TGTGCCAGCAGTTTAAACACGGGCTCCTACGAGCAGTACTTC. Translation: CASSLNTGSYEQYF.

This clonotype was seen ten or more times. This beta chain lies outside the target of a library built for alpha chains; its clone size means little. The chain couples TRBV11-2 to TRBJ2-1; 10 bases are a match to TRBD2. The CDR3 is 16 amino acids. Germline loops: CDR1 SGHAT, CDR2 FQNNGV. The ends lost 0 bases at V and 7 bases at J; junction bases unmatched: 6. The CDR3 bases are TGTGCCAGCAGCTTAGATAGCGGGGGGCTGCAAAATGAGCAGTTCTTC. Translated, it gives CASSLDSGGLQNEQFF.

This clonotype was observed many times. Because this beta chain is a stray read in a library intended to capture alpha chains, its abundance should not be given much weight. This chain links TRBV30 with TRBJ1-1, with 8 bases that match TRBD1. The CDR3 extends over 13 amino acids. Germline-derived CDR1 and CDR2 are GTSNPN and SVGIG (reference sequence). V shed 3 bases, J shed 7 bases, and the junction held 7 bases outside the gene matches. The CDR3 loop is CAWRKLQGGEAFF. In DNA, the CDR3 is TGTGCCTGGAGAAAGTTACAGGGGGGTGAAGCTTTCTTT.

This clonotype appeared many times. This beta chain is an unintended read in a library built for alpha chains; its size means little. V is TRBV18 and J is TRBJ2-1; 10 nucleotides line up with TRBD1. Germline V lookup: CDR1 KGHSH, CDR2 LQKENI. J was trimmed by 9 bases and V by 2 bases; bases with no gene match: 13. The CDR3 runs to 17 residues. The CDR3 DNA sequence: TGTGCCAGCTCACCATCTTCCGGGACAGGGGAACGTGTTGAGCAGTTCTTC. Translated, it gives CASSPSSGTGERVEQFF.

This clonotype was recorded many times. This beta chain turned up in a library designed for alpha chains; as an off-target read, its abundance says little. This rearrangement joins TRBV10-3 to TRBJ2-1, with 7 bases that match TRBD2. J gave up 7 bases and V 10 bases, and 16 bases lay outside the gene matches. Germline-derived CDR1 and CDR2 are ENHRY and SYGVKD. This CDR3 has 15 residues. As DNA, the CDR3 is TGTGCCAGCGGCGGAGGCGGGAGTCGCGGAAATGAGCAGTTCTTC. This sequence encodes CASGGGGSRGNEQFF.

This clonotype was detected ten times or more. This beta chain lies outside the target of a library built for alpha chains; its clone size means little. This chain joins TRBV20-1 and TRBJ1-2; 11 bases align to TRBD1. This CDR3 has 14 amino acids. J gave up 0 bases and V 5 bases, and 2 bases lay outside the gene matches. Per germline, CDR1 DFQATT and CDR2 SNEGSKA (reference sequence). The CDR3 reads CSAGQGATNYGYTF. CDR3 sequence (DNA): TGCAGTGCTGGACAGGGGGCGACTAACTATGGCTACACCTTC.

About this clonotype: Possible read error: a much larger clone is one base away. As an off-target read in a library built for alpha chains, this beta chain has a frequency of little significance. The chain combines TRBV9 with TRBJ2-7; D remains ambiguous. The CDR3 has 14 amino acids. In germline, CDR1 is SGDLS, CDR2 YYNGEE. V was trimmed by 4 bases and J by 3 bases, leaving 14 bases between them. The CDR3 region has the DNA TGTGCCAGCAGCCCTATGGACCATCGCTACGAGCAGTACTTC. Translating gives CASSPMDHRYEQYF.

There are many counts of this clonotype. This beta chain is an unintended read in a library built for alpha chains; its size means little. The rearrangement uses TRBV29-1 and TRBJ2-1; D uncertain. Germline V gene sequence: CDR1 SQVTM, CDR2 ANQGSEA. The V end was cut by 0 bases, the J end by 0 bases, with 9 bases between. This CDR3 spans 15 amino acids. The CDR3 nucleotides read TGCAGCGTTGAAGAAGTCCTGAGCTCCTACAATGAGCAGTTCTTC. It specifies CSVEEVLSSYNEQFF.

The sample holds many counts of this clonotype. A library prepared for alpha chains yielded this beta chain as an off-target read; its size is of little meaning. The gene calls are TRBV29-1 and TRBJ1-5; D perhaps matches TRBD1 (6 bases). This CDR3 contains 13 residues. Germline loops: CDR1 SQVTM, CDR2 ANQGSEA. V gave up 4 bases and J gave up 3 bases, with 10 bases separating them. The DNA for the CDR3 is TGCAGCGTTGGGGGGGACACCAATCAGCCCCAGCATTTT. Its translation: CSVGGDTNQPQHF.

This clonotype was picked up many times. This beta chain is an unintended read in a library built for alpha chains; its size means little. This chain uses TRBV5-1 with TRBJ1-4; D gene uncertain. Between the trimmed V and J ends, which lost 3 bases and 0 bases, there was a span of 9 bases. This CDR3 region has 15 residues. Germline V gene sequence: CDR1 SGHRS, CDR2 YFSETQ. The CDR3, as DNA: TGCGCCAGCAGCTACGGGGATGCAACTAATGAAAAACTGTTTTTT. Protein: CASSYGDATNEKLFF.

At least ten counts were recorded for this clonotype. Being off target in a library aimed at alpha chains, this beta chain has a size of little meaning. The chain combines TRBV6-5 with TRBJ2-7; 7 nucleotides agree with TRBD1. CDR1 MNHEY and CDR2 SVGAGI come from the germline V gene. The CDR3 consists of 13 residues. The ends lost 5 bases at V and 6 bases at J; junction bases unmatched: 7. This CDR3 is CASSEGARGEQYF. CDR3 sequence (DNA): TGTGCCAGCAGTGAGGGGGCCCGGGGCGAGCAGTACTTC.

This clonotype showed up just a few times. Since it is a stray read in a library aimed at alpha chains, this beta chain has a size that is not meaningful. This chain uses TRBV25-1 with TRBJ2-7, with D hard to call. CDR3 length: 17 amino acids. Trimming stripped 1 base from V and 2 bases from J, with 18 bases between. Germline CDR1 MGHDK, CDR2 SYGVNS. The CDR3 coding sequence is TGTGCCAGCAGTGAATGCACCTTAGAGCACCTAACCTACGAGCAGTACTTC. Its protein is CASSECTLEHLTYEQYF.